This T cell receptor (beta chain) stems from a study of shared clonotypes between healthy human individuals. Study results and caveats: The four-donor shared clonotypes exceeded non-shared clonotypes in generation probability, with non-shared ones scoring lower. Large sequencing depth failed to make sorted-subset sequencing complete, rarefaction showed. The naive CD4 repertoires of a few donors were compared, and around 4.9% of clonotypes were shared.

Only in-frame clones appear in the TCRdb table, and some are missing; sequencing was by immunoSEQ multiplex PCR. The sample contains about 2.2 million clones, roughly 95% of which appear only once. CD45RO-negative, CCR7-selected cells formed the naive CD8 fraction, which excluded terminally differentiated effector memory CD45RA+ cells. Donors were healthy HIV-negative adults without recent acute infections or vaccinations. In germline, CDR1 is LGHNA, CDR2 YNFKEQ. V shed 1 base, J shed 3 bases, and the junction held 6 bases outside the gene matches. The CDR3 spans 16 residues. Details on this clone: Its antigen is unknown.

Input material: naive CD8+ T cells from PBMCs. This clonotype was obtained from a man younger than 35 in good health. Some clones in this sample may be carry-over from other donors' samples. The chain combines TRBV4-2 with TRBJ2-1; 7 nucleotides match TRBD2. The CDR3 region is CASSQAEREIYNEQFF. In DNA, the CDR3 is TGTGCCAGCAGCCAAGCGGAGCGGGAAATCTACAATGAGCAGTTCTTC.